The 30 T cell receptor beta chains reported below all come from one sample, sequenced in a study of shared clonotypes between healthy human individuals. Produced via immunoSEQ multiplex PCR; TCRdb's table is partial and in-frame only. The sample holds 2,500,000 or so clones; roughly 90% are singletons and the top ten take around 0.38%. Sequencing was performed on naive CD4+ T cells from PBMCs. Regarding subset: CD45RA+ positively selected. These receptors were collected from a man aged 18 to 30 in good health. Some clones in this sample may be carry-over from other donors' samples.

The sample holds one count of this clone. This chain uses TRBV7-3 with TRBJ2-2; 10 bases line up with TRBD2. The CDR3 consists of 16 residues. V shed 5 bases, J shed 1 base, and the junction held 4 bases outside the gene matches. Germline V gene lookup returns CDR1 SGHTA and CDR2 FQGTGA. The CDR3 loop is CASSPLAGVNTGELFF. The CDR3 DNA is TGTGCCAGCAGCCCTCTAGCGGGAGTGAACACCGGGGAGCTGTTTTTT.

The rearrangement joins TRBV19 to TRBJ1-5; 10 bases align to TRBD1. V dropped 5 bases and J dropped 0; count of bases not matched to a gene: 4. The length of the CDR3 is 16 residues. CDR1 and CDR2 from the germline V gene are LNHDA and SQIVND (reference sequence). The CDR3 region is CASSVGTGDSNQPQHF. The CDR3 DNA reads TGTGCCAGTAGTGTAGGGACAGGGGATAGCAATCAGCCCCAGCATTTT. Full variable domain (remainder filled in from reference TRBV19 and TRBJ1-5): DGGITQSPKYLFRKEGQNVTLSCEQNLNHDAMYWYRQDPGQGLRLIYYSQIVNDFQKGDIAEGYSVSREKKESFPLTVTSAQKNPTAFYLCASSVGTGDSNQPQHFGDGTRLSIL.

The gene calls are TRBV27 and TRBJ2-2; tentatively, D is TRBD1 (6 bases). Trimming pared 1 base from V and 4 bases from J, leaving 16 bases between. Per the germline V gene, CDR1 is MNHEY and CDR2 is SMNVEV (reference sequence). CDR3 size: 17 residues. CDR3 in amino acids: CASSLLRGSTGTGELFF. The CDR3 nucleotides read TGTGCCAGCAGTTTATTACGAGGGTCGACAGGCACCGGGGAGCTGTTTTTT.

The gene calls are TRBV5-3 and TRBJ1-4; a possible D gene is TRBD1 (5 bases). TRBV5-3 belongs to the ORF category, with a function that is uncertain. This CDR3 has 15 residues. V lost 4 bases, J lost 7 bases, and 17 bases lay in between. The CDR3 spells CARSPRGGGGEKLFF. The CDR3 bases are TGTGCCAGAAGCCCCCGGGGGGGTGGGGGTGAAAAACTGTTTTTT.

The chain recombines TRBV28 with TRBJ1-2, with 7 bases matching TRBD1. J lost 4 bases, V lost 5 bases, and 10 bases had no gene match. Germline assignment: CDR1 MDHEN and CDR2 SYDVKM. This CDR3 has 15 amino acids. This chain's CDR3 is CASSTSPGQIYGYTF. Here the CDR3 DNA reads TGTGCCAGCAGTACGTCACCGGGACAGATCTATGGCTACACCTTC.

The rearrangement links TRBV28 to TRBJ2-7; 8 positions agree with TRBD2. After removal of 4 bases from V and 3 bases from J, the junction contained 8 bases not matched to a gene. Germline V CDR1 and CDR2: MDHEN, SYDVKM. The CDR3 loop spans 15 amino acids. The CDR3 here is CASSSGGARYYEQYF. Written as DNA, the CDR3 is TGTGCCAGCAGTTCGGGGGGGGCCAGATACTACGAGCAGTACTTC.

V and J are TRBV14 and TRBJ2-3, with D perhaps matching TRBD1 (5 bases). V lost 0 bases to trimming and J lost 11 bases, with 12 bases between them. The CDR3 contains 13 residues. Germline loops: CDR1 SGHDN, CDR2 FVKESK. The CDR3 loop reads CASSQDRQTGQYF. The CDR3 DNA reads as TGTGCCAGCAGCCAAGACAGACAGACTGGGCAGTATTTT.

This chain links TRBV28 with TRBJ1-2; 7 bases are a match to TRBD1. The CDR3 covers 14 residues. Germline assignment: CDR1 MDHEN and CDR2 SYDVKM. The trim removed 7 bases at V and 7 bases at J, leaving 12 bases unmatched. CDR3 sequence reads: CASISGTATSGYTF. The DNA for the CDR3 is TGTGCCAGCATTTCCGGGACAGCCACTAGTGGCTACACCTTC.

This clone was observed once. The rearrangement links TRBV27 to TRBJ1-4; D is ambiguous. Trimming pared 6 bases from V and 7 bases from J, leaving 12 bases between. This CDR3 has 13 amino acids. Per germline, CDR1 MNHEY and CDR2 SMNVEV (reference sequence). For the CDR3, the DNA is TGTGCCAGCAGGAGGGTAGTTGGTGAAAAACTGTTTTTT. This codes for CASRRVVGEKLFF. Looking up the rest from reference TRBV27 and TRBJ1-4 gives the full variable domain: EAQVTQNPRYLITVTGKKLTVTCSQNMNHEYMSWYRQDPGLGLRQIYYSMNVEVTDKGDVPEGYKVSRKEKRNFPLILESPSPNQTSLYFCASRRVVGEKLFFGSGTQLSVL.

This rearrangement joins TRBV7-3 to TRBJ2-7; TRBD2 agrees at 13 bases. Germline V gives CDR1 SGHTA, CDR2 FQGTGA. V gave up 2 bases and J gave up 7 bases; unmatched junction bases: 5. CDR3 length: 15 residues. CDR3 in amino acids: CASSLAGLAGEEQYF. The CDR3 nucleotides read TGTGCCAGCAGCTTAGCTGGACTAGCGGGAGAGGAGCAGTACTTC.

V is TRBV18 and J is TRBJ2-5, with D perhaps TRBD1 (6 bases). V was cut by 1 base and J by 5 bases, with 11 bases left in between. The CDR3 runs 14 residues. The germline gives CDR1 KGHSH, CDR2 LQKENI. CDR3 sequence: CASSPQLGAETQYF. DNA of the CDR3: TGTGCCAGCTCACCACAGTTGGGGGCTGAGACCCAGTACTTC.

CDR3 coding DNA: TGTGCCAGCAGCTTAGACAGGGGACACCTAAACACCGGGGAGCTGTTTTTT. Its protein is CASSLDRGHLNTGELFF. The chain combines TRBV7-3 with TRBJ2-2, with TRBD1 matching over 8 bases. Germline-derived CDR1 and CDR2 are SGHTA and FQGTGA. This CDR3 has 17 residues. Unmatched junction bases numbered 7, after V lost 2 bases and J lost 2 bases.

The genes are TRBV6-1 and TRBJ1-3; D gene ambiguous. V lost 8 bases and J 1 base, leaving 15 bases between the germline ends. This CDR3 contains 15 residues. Per the germline V gene, CDR1 is MNHNS and CDR2 is SASEGT. The CDR3 DNA sequence: TGTGCCAGCGGCCCCGAGTGGGAGTCTGGAAACACCATATATTTT. It translates to CASGPEWESGNTIYF.

The chain links TRBV7-3 to TRBJ2-1; the D call may be TRBD1 or TRBD2 (5 bases each). CDR3 length equals 14 residues. Germline values: CDR1 SGHTA, CDR2 FQGTGA. Deletions cut 4 bases from V and 6 bases from J, with 13 bases between. The CDR3 loop is CASSSTGTINEQFF. The CDR3 coding sequence is TGTGCCAGCAGCTCAACCGGGACGATCAATGAGCAGTTCTTC. The full variable domain, its missing parts supplied by reference TRBV7-3 and TRBJ2-1, is GAGVSQTPSNKVTEKGKYVELRCDPISGHTALYWYRQSLGQGPEFLIYFQGTGAADDSGLPNDRFFAVRPEGSVSTLKIQRTERGDSAVYLCASSSTGTINEQFFGPGTRLTVL.

The chain links TRBV18 to TRBJ1-1; 8 bases are a match to TRBD1. The CDR3 has 13 amino acids. Losses at the gene ends were 5 bases for V and 4 bases for J; bases not matched to a gene: 3. The germline V gene has CDR1 KGHSH and CDR2 LQKENI. CDR3 bases: TGTGCCAGCTCAGTCGACAGGGGCACTGAAGCTTTCTTT. It is translated as CASSVDRGTEAFF.

There are a few counts of this clone. V usage is TRBV14 and J usage is TRBJ1-1; 8 positions match TRBD1. Germline CDR1 reads SGHDN; CDR2 reads FVKESK. The CDR3 runs to 15 residues. J was trimmed by 0 bases and V by 2 bases; bases with no gene match: 2. This CDR3 reads CASSQQGALNTEAFF. In DNA, the CDR3 is TGTGCCAGCAGCCAACAGGGGGCCCTGAACACTGAAGCTTTCTTT.

The chain recombines TRBV11-2 with TRBJ2-7; TRBD2 aligns across 9 bases. This CDR3 is 17 amino acids long. The trim removed 4 bases at V and 9 bases at J, leaving 19 bases unmatched. Germline CDR1 SGHAT, CDR2 FQNNGV. Written as DNA, the CDR3 is TGTGCCAGCAGCTCCATACCCTCTAGCGGGAAATCGAAATTGCAGTACTTC. This sequence encodes CASSSIPSSGKSKLQYF.

Comment on this clone: A read error is possible here, since a much larger clone lies one base away. Within the sample, other DNA sequences also encode this same CDR3. The chain carries TRBV6-5 and TRBJ1-2; D is uncertain. CDR1 MNHEY and CDR2 SVGAGI come from the germline V gene. The CDR3 runs to 11 residues. V was pared by 4 bases and J by 2 bases, with 2 bases between. The CDR3 sequence: CASSSNYGYTF. As DNA, the CDR3 is TGTGCCAGCAGTTCAAACTATGGCTACACCTTC.

The CDR3 DNA is TGTGCCAGCAGTCTTAGCGGGAGGGCTTGGATGCGGCACGAGCAGTACTTC. Translating it yields CASSLSGRAWMRHEQYF. This chain connects TRBV28 to TRBJ2-7; 11 bases are shared with TRBD2. Germline-derived CDR1 and CDR2 are MDHEN and SYDVKM. The length of the CDR3 is 17 residues. V shed 5 bases and J 5 bases; nucleotides not matched to a gene: 14.

This chain connects TRBV18 to TRBJ2-6, with 7 nucleotides matching TRBD1. Trimming cost V 0 bases and J 3 bases; bases outside gene matches: 14. This CDR3 spans 20 amino acids. Germline-derived CDR1 and CDR2 are KGHSH and LQKENI. CDR3 in amino acids: CASSPPRAAGGNIGANVLTF. The DNA of the CDR3 is TGTGCCAGCTCACCACCGAGGGCCGCAGGGGGTAATATTGGGGCCAACGTCCTGACTTTC.

The chain joins TRBV7-8 to TRBJ2-1; possibly TRBD2 for D (6 bases). The CDR3 has 14 residues. Deletions cut 3 bases from V and 9 bases from J, with 15 bases between. Germline assignment: CDR1 SGHVS and CDR2 FQNEAQ. The CDR3 here is CASSFINRGGEQFF. CDR3 sequence (DNA): TGTGCCAGCAGCTTCATAAACCGGGGAGGTGAGCAGTTCTTC.

This clone was recorded once. The V call is TRBV5-1, the J call TRBJ2-5, with D maybe TRBD2 (5 bases). V was cut by 2 bases and J by 5 bases, with 16 bases left in between. Germline CDR1 reads SGHRS; CDR2 reads YFSETQ. The CDR3 spans 15 residues. This CDR3 is CASSFLEGPTETQYF. CDR3 DNA: TGCGCCAGCAGCTTTCTAGAGGGTCCTACTGAGACCCAGTACTTC.

The chain joins TRBV5-5 to TRBJ2-1; 12 nucleotides line up with TRBD2. Germline V lookup: CDR1 SGHKS, CDR2 YYEKEE (reference sequence). V lost 3 bases to trimming and J lost 0 bases; unmatched junction nucleotides: 7. The CDR3 sequence is 18 residues long. CDR3: CASSSAGLAGFSYNEQFF. In nucleotides, the CDR3 is TGTGCCAGCAGCTCGGCCGGACTAGCGGGATTCTCCTACAATGAGCAGTTCTTC.

J is TRBJ2-7 and V is TRBV4-1, with 14 bases matching TRBD2. This CDR3 is 15 amino acids long. Germline CDR1 is MGHRA and CDR2 is YSYEKL. The V gene end was trimmed by 4 bases and the J gene end by 4 bases; junction bases not matched to a gene: 3. This chain's CDR3 is CASSPRTSGRYEQYF. The CDR3 DNA follows: TGCGCCAGCAGCCCACGGACTAGCGGGAGGTACGAGCAGTACTTC.

The rearrangement uses TRBV28 and TRBJ1-2; the D is unclear. V was cut by 1 base and J by 7 bases, with 13 bases left in between. Germline CDR1 is MDHEN and CDR2 is SYDVKM. The CDR3 contains 14 residues. The CDR3 region is CASSLSSIRGGYTF. The CDR3 bases are TGTGCCAGCAGTTTATCGTCGATACGGGGTGGCTACACCTTC.

This rearrangement joins TRBV6-1 to TRBJ2-1; D possibly corresponds to TRBD1 (5 bases). V was pared by 2 bases and J by 2 bases, with 13 bases between. CDR1 is MNHNS, CDR2 SASEGT, per germline. The CDR3 is 16 amino acids. The CDR3: CASSERARAAYNEQFF. The DNA for the CDR3 is TGTGCCAGCAGTGAACGGGCCAGGGCAGCCTACAATGAGCAGTTCTTC.

The chain links TRBV5-6 to TRBJ1-4, with D possibly matching TRBD1 (5 bases). The CDR3 spans 18 residues. CDR1 is SGHDT and CDR2 is YYEEEE in the germline V gene. V lost 0 bases and J lost 0, with 15 bases in between. CDR3 nucleotides: TGTGCCAGCAGCTTGGGGGGACGGGCCTTTGCAACTAATGAAAAACTGTTTTTT. Amino acid sequence: CASSLGGRAFATNEKLFF.

The table lists this clone with a count of one. The chain carries TRBV29-1 and TRBJ1-5, with D possibly matching TRBD1 (6 bases). The V gene's germline CDR1 is SQVTM and CDR2 ANQGSEA. V dropped 5 bases and J dropped 0 bases, with 14 bases sitting between them. This CDR3 is built from 15 residues. The CDR3 DNA follows: TGCAGCGTTTCTACTGACAGGTTTAGCAATCAGCCCCAGCATTTT. Its protein is CSVSTDRFSNQPQHF.

The V gene is TRBV5-5, the J gene TRBJ2-3, with D hard to call. Between the trimmed V and J ends, which lost 5 bases and 0 bases, there was a span of 7 bases. This CDR3 region has 13 residues. Per germline, CDR1 SGHKS and CDR2 YYEKEE (reference sequence). The CDR3 nucleotides read TGTGCCAGCAGGACCGGCAGCACAGATACGCAGTATTTT. Protein sequence: CASRTGSTDTQYF.

This chain links TRBV6-1 with TRBJ2-2; D perhaps matches TRBD2 (6 bases). V was cut by 4 bases and J by 4 bases, with 13 bases left in between. The CDR3 loop spans 15 amino acids. Germline loops: CDR1 MNHNS, CDR2 SASEGT. The CDR3 DNA follows: TGTGCCAGCAGTGTCCGGGGGACTTTCACCGGGGAGCTGTTTTTT. As protein: CASSVRGTFTGELFF.